This T cell receptor beta chain was retrieved from a study of cytomegalovirus exposure and HLA in healthy donors. The CDR3 is 15 residues long. Germline values: CDR1 SNHLY, CDR2 FYNNEI. After removal of 7 bases from V and 4 bases from J, the junction contained 7 bases not matched to a gene. The primer mix had 60 Vbeta and 13 Jbeta primers. Per the original data handling: Later work found 74 million or so unique TCR beta chains, with 9.5 million to 14 million shared. Measured with immunoSEQ multiplex PCR; TCRdb has only the in-frame clones, and not every one. Clone size and the V and J calls come from that table; the DNA yielded D and trimming. The table lists 150,000 to 200,000 clones, 65% to 85% of them singletons. Healthy bone marrow donors made up the donors. A note on this clone: Its antigen remains unidentified.

Broader study findings: The investigators catalogued 180 or so TCR beta chains as cytomegalovirus-associated. As a later analysis showed, a missense DCLRE1C variant was linked to trimming of TCR beta V- and J-genes.

The rearrangement uses TRBV2 and TRBJ2-5; 12 nucleotides agree with TRBD2. This receptor was taken from a woman aged 35 to 49 in good health and CMV-seropositive. Sequencing used PBMCs. CDR3 sequence: CASTDRGLAGETQYF. In DNA, the CDR3 is TGTGCCAGCACCGACCGGGGACTAGCGGGAGAGACCCAGTACTTC.